Described below is a single T cell receptor (beta chain) sequence and its context. This sample stems from a study of T cell responses to AZD1222 COVID-19 vaccine. Looking at the study overall: Pooled in the analysis were second doses at about 4 or about 12 weeks.

V dropped 0 bases and J dropped 0 bases, with 11 bases sitting between them. This CDR3 comprises 16 residues. Germline CDR1 SGHNT, CDR2 YYREEE (reference sequence). Using immunoSEQ multiplex PCR, the repertoire was profiled, and TCRdb retains in-frame clones only, with some absent. The sample records 100,000 to 150,000 clones, about nine tenths being singletons. The source of this sequence is an adult in good health. Sequences were derived from peripheral blood, sampled on day 0 of AZD1222 vaccination. The rearrangement uses TRBV5-4 and TRBJ2-3; D unresolved. CDR3 nucleotides: TGTGCCAGCAGCTTGGCCTTGGGCCAGAGCACAGATACGCAGTATTTT. This codes for CASSLALGQSTDTQYF.